The source of this T cell receptor beta chain is a study of PD-1 blockade in classical Hodgkin lymphoma. Study in general: Patients were dosed intravenously with nivolumab at 3 mg/kg every 2 weeks. Whole-study results and caveats: Researchers reported that CD4+ TCR diversity, though not CD8+, rose significantly by C4D1. When set against healthy donors, newly diagnosed patients were reported to show lower baseline TCR diversity.

Germline V lookup: CDR1 MNHEY, CDR2 SMNVEV (reference sequence). The V and J ends lost 6 bases and 2 bases, in that order; junction bases with no gene match: 9. There are 15 residues in the CDR3. Brentuximab vedotin exposure varied, and every patient relapsed after autologous stem cell transplantation. Purification of CD4+ T cells from thawed PBMCs was performed via magnetic negative selection. Generated by immunoSEQ multiplex PCR, the TCRdb table keeps only in-frame clones and is missing some. The sample lists about 15,000 clones, around four fifths occurring once. To note about this clone: What it recognizes is unknown.

The chain is built from TRBV27 and TRBJ2-7; TRBD1 agrees at 8 bases. Here the sequenced sample was CD4+ T cells from blood, taken at baseline. The TCR sequence derives from a human donor with classical Hodgkin lymphoma. In DNA form, the CDR3 reads TGTGCCAGCAGCCGTACCGGGACAGGCACCTACGAGCAGTACTTC. As protein: CASSRTGTGTYEQYF.